This T cell receptor beta chain was found in a study of blood T cell repertoires in COVID-19. Overall study: Samples came from the United States, Italy and Spain, spanning acute and convalescent COVID-19. Nucleic acid was either cDNA or gDNA, and it came from T cells, B-cell-depleted T cells, or PBMCs.

Per the study methods: Amplification of reference gene primers provided the estimated nucleated cell counts. The table came from immunoSEQ multiplex PCR; TCRdb's copy has only in-frame clones and leaves some out. The DNA gave D and trimming, while V, J and clone size come from that table. The table includes a few hundred thousand clones, roughly 88% detected once. J lost 6 bases, V lost 2 bases, and 6 bases had no gene match. Germline-derived CDR1 and CDR2 are PRHDT and FYEKMQ (reference sequence). The CDR3 covers 15 residues. This sequence originates from a woman between 45 and 60 years old with active or convalescent COVID-19. Material: peripheral blood. The chain combines TRBV13 with TRBJ2-2; 7 nucleotides align to TRBD2. The CDR3 loop is CASSLKGGSPGELFF. CDR3 sequence (DNA): TGTGCCAGCAGCTTAAAGGGCGGGAGTCCCGGGGAGCTGTTTTTT.